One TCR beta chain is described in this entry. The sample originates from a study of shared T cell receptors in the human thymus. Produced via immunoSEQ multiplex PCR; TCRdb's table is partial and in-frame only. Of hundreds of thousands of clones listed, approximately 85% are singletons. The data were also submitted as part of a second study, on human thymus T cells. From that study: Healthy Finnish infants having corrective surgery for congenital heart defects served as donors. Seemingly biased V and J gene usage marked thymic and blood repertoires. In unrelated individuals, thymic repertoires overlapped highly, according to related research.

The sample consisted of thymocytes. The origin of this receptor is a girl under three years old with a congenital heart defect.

This chain's CDR3 is CASSSGTGIEEQYF. CDR3 DNA: TGTGCCAGTAGTTCCGGGACAGGGATTGAAGAGCAGTACTTC. This chain links TRBV19 with TRBJ2-7; the match to TRBD1 covers 9 bases. Per germline, CDR1 LNHDA and CDR2 SQIVND (reference sequence). V lost 5 bases, J lost 7 bases, and 9 bases stayed unmatched. The CDR3 totals 14 residues. Full variable domain (remainder filled in from reference TRBV19 and TRBJ2-7): DGGITQSPKYLFRKEGQNVTLSCEQNLNHDAMYWYRQDPGQGLRLIYYSQIVNDFQKGDIAEGYSVSREKKESFPLTVTSAQKNPTAFYLCASSSGTGIEEQYFGPGTRLTVT.